The 7 T cell receptor beta chains reported below all come from one sample, sequenced in a study of blood T cell repertoires in COVID-19. Using immunoSEQ multiplex PCR, the repertoire was profiled, and TCRdb retains in-frame clones only, with some absent. The table lists 130,000 to 150,000 clones, roughly 76% of them singletons. The material sequenced was peripheral blood. These receptors were collected from a human donor with acute or convalescent COVID-19. The donor label of this sample is uncertain.

The rearrangement uses TRBV3-1 (or the pseudogene TRBV3-2) and TRBJ1-1; maybe TRBD1 (5 bases). Trimming left V 2 bases short and J 7 bases short, with 20 bases between. The length of the CDR3 is 16 residues. Germline V gene lookup returns CDR1 LGHDT and CDR2 YNNKEL (reference sequence). The CDR3 DNA sequence: TGTGCCAGCAGCCAATTCTCCTCTCGGAGGGGCGGTGAAGCTTTCTTT. Translating it yields CASSQFSSRRGGEAFF.

The chain is built from TRBV7-9 and TRBJ1-1, with 11 bases matching TRBD1. The CDR3 spans 17 residues. CDR1 is SEHNR, CDR2 FQNEAQ, per germline (reference sequence). V shed 2 bases, J shed 0 bases, and the junction held 5 bases outside the gene matches. The CDR3 DNA follows: TGTGCCAGCAGCTTACTGAGGACAGGGGGCATGAACACTGAAGCTTTCTTT. Protein sequence: CASSLLRTGGMNTEAFF.

This chain uses TRBV7-3 with TRBJ2-1; 8 bases are a match to TRBD1. After removal of 2 bases from V and 4 bases from J, the junction contained 4 bases not matched to a gene. This CDR3 has 15 amino acids. Germline-derived CDR1 and CDR2 are SGHTA and FQGTGA. The CDR3 reads CASSLGTGRYNEQFF. In nucleotides, the CDR3 is TGTGCCAGCAGCTTAGGGACAGGCAGATACAATGAGCAGTTCTTC.

The V call is TRBV10-1, the J call TRBJ1-1, with 7 bases fitting TRBD1. Germline CDR1 and CDR2: WNHNN and SYGVQD (reference sequence). V was pared by 0 bases and J by 3 bases, with 4 bases of the junction left unmatched. This CDR3 is built from 15 residues. The CDR3 DNA follows: TGCGCCAGCAGTGAGTCTGCAGGGGGTTACACTGAAGCTTTCTTT. Protein sequence: CASSESAGGYTEAFF.

This sequence joins TRBV6-5 and TRBJ2-7, with 7 positions matching TRBD1. The CDR3 covers 14 residues. From germline, CDR1 is MNHEY and CDR2 SVGAGI. The junction had 4 bases not matched to a gene; V was cut back by 2 bases and J by 3 bases. The CDR3 nucleotides are TGTGCCAGCAGTTACGATGACAGGGTCTACGAGCAGTACGTC. It encodes CASSYDDRVYEQYV.

V and J are TRBV7-3 and TRBJ1-3; D unresolved. CDR1 is SGHTA and CDR2 is FQGTGA in the germline V gene. The CDR3 totals 15 residues. V was cut by 5 bases and J by 0 bases, with 11 bases left in between. The CDR3 coding sequence is TGTGCCAGCAGCAAGACTGGGAGCTCTGGAAACACCATATATTTT. As protein: CASSKTGSSGNTIYF.

V and J are TRBV5-4 and TRBJ1-4; no definite D call. Germline V gene lookup returns CDR1 SGHNT and CDR2 YYREEE (reference sequence). V gave up 0 bases and J gave up 6 bases, with 12 bases separating them. The CDR3 totals 15 residues. CDR3: CASSLEGTGDEKLFF. The CDR3 DNA reads as TGTGCCAGCAGCTTGGAGGGCACCGGGGATGAAAAACTGTTTTTT.